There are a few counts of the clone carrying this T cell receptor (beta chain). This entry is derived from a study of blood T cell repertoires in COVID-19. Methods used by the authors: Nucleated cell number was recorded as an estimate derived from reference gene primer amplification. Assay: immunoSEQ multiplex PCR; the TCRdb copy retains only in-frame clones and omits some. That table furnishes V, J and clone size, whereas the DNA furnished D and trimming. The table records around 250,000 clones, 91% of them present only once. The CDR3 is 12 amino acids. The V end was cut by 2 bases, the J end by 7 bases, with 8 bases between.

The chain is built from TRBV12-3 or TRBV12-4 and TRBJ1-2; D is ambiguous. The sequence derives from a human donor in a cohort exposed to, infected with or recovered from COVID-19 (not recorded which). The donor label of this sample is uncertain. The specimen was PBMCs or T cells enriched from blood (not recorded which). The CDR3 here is CASSLLHSGYTF. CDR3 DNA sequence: TGTGCCAGCAGTTTACTCCACTCTGGCTACACCTTC.